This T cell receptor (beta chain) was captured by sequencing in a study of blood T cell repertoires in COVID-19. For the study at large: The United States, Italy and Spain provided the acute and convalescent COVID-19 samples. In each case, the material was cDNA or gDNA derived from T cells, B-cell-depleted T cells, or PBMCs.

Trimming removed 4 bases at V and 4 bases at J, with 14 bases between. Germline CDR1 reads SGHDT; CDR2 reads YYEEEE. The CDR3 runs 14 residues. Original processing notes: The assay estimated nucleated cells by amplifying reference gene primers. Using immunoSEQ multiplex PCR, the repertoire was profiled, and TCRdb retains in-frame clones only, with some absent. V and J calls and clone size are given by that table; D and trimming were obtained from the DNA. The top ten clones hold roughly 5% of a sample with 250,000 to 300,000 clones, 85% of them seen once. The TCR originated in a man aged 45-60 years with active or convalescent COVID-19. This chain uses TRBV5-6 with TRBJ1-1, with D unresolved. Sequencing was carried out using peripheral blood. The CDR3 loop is CASSLIPRGTEAFF. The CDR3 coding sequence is TGTGCCAGCAGCCTAATCCCGCGGGGCACTGAAGCTTTCTTT.